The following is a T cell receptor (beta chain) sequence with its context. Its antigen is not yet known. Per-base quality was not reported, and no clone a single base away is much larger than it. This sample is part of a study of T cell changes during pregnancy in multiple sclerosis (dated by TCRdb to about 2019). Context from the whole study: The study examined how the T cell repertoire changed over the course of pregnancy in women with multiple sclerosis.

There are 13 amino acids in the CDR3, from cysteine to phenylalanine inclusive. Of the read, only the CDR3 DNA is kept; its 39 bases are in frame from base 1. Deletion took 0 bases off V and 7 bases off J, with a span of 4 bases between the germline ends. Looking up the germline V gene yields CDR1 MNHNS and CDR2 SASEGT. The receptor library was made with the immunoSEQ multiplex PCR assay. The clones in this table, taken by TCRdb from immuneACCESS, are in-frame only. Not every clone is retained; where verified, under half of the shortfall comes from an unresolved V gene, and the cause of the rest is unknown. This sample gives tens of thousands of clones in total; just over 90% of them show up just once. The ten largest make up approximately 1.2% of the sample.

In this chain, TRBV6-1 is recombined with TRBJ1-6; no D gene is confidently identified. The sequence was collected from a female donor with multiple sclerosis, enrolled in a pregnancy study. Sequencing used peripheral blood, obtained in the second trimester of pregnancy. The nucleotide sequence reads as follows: TGTGCCAGCAGTGAAGCGGAGAATTCACCCCTCCACTTT. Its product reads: CASSEAENSPLHF.